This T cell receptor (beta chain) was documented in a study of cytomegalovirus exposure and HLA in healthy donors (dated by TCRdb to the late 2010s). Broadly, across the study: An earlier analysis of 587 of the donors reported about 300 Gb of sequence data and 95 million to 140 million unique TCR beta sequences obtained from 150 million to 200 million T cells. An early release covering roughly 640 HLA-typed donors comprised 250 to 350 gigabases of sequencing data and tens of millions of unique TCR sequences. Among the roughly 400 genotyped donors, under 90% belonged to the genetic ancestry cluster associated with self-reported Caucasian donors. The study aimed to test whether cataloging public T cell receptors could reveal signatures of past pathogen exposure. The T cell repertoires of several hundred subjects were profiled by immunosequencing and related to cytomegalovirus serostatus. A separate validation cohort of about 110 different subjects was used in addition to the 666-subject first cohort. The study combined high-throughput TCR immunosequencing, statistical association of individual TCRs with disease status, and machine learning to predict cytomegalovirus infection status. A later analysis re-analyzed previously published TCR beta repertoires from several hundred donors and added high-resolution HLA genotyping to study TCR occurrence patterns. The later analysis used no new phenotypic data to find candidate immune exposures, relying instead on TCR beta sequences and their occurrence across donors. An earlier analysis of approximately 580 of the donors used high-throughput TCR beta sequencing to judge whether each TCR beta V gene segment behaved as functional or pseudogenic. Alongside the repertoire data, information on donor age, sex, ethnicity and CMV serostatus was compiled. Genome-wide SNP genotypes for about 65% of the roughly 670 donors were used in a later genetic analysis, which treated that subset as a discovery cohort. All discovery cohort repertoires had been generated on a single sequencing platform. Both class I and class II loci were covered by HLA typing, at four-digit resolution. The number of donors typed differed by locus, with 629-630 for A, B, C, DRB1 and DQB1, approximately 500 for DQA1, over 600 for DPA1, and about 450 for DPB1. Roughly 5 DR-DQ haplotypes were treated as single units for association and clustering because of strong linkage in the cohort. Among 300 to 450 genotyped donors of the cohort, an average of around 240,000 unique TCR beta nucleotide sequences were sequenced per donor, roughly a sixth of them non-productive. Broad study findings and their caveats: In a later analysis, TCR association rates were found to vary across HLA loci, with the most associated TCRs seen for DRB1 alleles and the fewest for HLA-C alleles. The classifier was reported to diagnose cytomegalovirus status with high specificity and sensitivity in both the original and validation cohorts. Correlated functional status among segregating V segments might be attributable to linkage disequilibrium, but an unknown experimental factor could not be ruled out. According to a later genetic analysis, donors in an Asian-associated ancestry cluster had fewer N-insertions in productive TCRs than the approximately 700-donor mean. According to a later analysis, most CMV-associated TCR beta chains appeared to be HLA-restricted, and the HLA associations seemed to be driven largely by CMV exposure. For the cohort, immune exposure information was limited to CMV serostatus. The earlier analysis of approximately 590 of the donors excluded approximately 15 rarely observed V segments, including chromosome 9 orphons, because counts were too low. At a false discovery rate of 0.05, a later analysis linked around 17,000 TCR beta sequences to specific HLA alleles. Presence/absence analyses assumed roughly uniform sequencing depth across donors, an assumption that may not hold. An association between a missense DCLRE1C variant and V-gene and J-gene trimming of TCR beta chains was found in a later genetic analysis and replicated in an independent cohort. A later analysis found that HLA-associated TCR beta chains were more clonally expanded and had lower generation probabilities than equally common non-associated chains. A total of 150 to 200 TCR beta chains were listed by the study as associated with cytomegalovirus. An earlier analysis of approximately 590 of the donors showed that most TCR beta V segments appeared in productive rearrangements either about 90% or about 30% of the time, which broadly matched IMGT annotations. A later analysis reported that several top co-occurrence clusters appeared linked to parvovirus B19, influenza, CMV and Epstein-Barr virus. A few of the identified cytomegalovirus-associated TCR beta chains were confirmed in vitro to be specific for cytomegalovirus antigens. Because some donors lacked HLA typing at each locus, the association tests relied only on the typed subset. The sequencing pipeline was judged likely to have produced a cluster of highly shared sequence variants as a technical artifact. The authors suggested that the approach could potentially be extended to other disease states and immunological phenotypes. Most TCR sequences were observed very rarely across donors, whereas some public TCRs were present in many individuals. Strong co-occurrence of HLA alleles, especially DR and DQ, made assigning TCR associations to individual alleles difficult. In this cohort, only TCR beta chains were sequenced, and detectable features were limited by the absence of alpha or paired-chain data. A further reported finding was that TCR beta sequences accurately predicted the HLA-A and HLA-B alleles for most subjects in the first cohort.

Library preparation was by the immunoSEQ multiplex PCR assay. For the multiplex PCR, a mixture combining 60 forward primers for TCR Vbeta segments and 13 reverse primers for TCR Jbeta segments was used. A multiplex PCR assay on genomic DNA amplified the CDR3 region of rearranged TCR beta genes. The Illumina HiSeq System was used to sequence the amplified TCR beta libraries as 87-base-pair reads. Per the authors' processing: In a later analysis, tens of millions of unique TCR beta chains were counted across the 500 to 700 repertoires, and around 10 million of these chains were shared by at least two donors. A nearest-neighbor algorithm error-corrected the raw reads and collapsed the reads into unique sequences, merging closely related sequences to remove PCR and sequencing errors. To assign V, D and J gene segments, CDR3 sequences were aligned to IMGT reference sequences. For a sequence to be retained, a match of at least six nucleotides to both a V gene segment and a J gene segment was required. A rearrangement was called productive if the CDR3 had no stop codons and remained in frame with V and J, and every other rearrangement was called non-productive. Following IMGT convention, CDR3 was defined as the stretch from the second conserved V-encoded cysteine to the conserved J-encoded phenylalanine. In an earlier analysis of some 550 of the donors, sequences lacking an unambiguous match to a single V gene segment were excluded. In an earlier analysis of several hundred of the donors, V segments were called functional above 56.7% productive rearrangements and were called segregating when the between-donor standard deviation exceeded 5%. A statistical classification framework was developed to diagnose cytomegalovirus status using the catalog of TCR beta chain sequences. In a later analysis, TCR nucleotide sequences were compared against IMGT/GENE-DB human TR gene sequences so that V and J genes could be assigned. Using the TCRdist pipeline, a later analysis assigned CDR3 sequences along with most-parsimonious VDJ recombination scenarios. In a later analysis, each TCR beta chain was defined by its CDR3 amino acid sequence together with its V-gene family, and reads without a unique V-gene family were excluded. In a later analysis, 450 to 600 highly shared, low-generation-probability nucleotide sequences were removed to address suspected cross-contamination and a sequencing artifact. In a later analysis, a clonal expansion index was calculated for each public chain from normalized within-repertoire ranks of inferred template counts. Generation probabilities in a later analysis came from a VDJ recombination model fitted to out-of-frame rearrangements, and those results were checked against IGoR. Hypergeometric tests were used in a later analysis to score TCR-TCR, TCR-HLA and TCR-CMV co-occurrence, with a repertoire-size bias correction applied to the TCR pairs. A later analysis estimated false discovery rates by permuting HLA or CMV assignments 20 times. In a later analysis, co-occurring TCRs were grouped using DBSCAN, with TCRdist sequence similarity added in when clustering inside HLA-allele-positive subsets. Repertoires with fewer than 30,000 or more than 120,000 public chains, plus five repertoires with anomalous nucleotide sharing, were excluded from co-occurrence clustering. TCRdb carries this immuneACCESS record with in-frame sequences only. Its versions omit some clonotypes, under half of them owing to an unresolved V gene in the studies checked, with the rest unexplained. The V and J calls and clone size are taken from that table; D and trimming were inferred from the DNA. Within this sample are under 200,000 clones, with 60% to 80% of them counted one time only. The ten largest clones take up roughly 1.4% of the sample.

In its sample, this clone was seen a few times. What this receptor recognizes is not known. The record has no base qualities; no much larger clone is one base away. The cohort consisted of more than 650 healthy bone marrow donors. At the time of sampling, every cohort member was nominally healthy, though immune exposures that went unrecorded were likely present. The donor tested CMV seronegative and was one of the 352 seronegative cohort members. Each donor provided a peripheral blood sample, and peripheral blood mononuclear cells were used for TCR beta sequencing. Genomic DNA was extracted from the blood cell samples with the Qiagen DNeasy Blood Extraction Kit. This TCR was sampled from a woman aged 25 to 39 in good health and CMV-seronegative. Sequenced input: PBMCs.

The nucleotides read TGTGCCAGCATTCCGAGGGAGGACACTGAAGCTTTCTTT. Its translation is CASIPREDTEAFF. The receptor chain draws on TRBV6-6 and TRBJ1-1; a confident D gene designation cannot be given. Its CDR3 holds 13 amino acids, cysteine through phenylalanine. Of all the DNA, just the CDR3 is kept, 39 bases in frame from base 1. The junction carries 12 bases between V and J, which are trimmed by 7 bases and 3 bases respectively. CDR1 is given as MNHNY and CDR2 as SVGAGI, both from the germline V gene (reference sequence).